This TCR beta chain was captured by sequencing in a study of control samples from healthy donors and cancer patients. The assay was immunoSEQ multiplex PCR, and TCRdb's table has in-frame clones only and misses some. The sample consists of roughly 200,000 clones, about 90% of them appearing once. CDR3 length: 12 amino acids. The germline V and J ends were trimmed by 8 bases and 3 bases, with 10 bases remaining between them. CDR1 is SNHLY and CDR2 is FYNNEI in the germline V gene. The specimen sequenced was blood. The J gene is TRBJ2-5, the V gene TRBV2, with D uncertain. The origin of this receptor is a man aged 25 to 40 in good health. The CDR3 sequence is CASAQSKETQYF. DNA for the CDR3: TGTGCCAGCGCACAGTCAAAAGAGACCCAGTACTTC. Drawing the rest from reference TRBV2 and TRBJ2-5, the complete variable domain is EPEVTQTPSHQVTQMGQEVILRCVPISNHLYFYWYRQILGQKVEFLVSFYNNEISEKSEIFDDQFSVERPDGSNFTLKIRSTKLEDSAMYFCASAQSKETQYFGPGTRLLVL.